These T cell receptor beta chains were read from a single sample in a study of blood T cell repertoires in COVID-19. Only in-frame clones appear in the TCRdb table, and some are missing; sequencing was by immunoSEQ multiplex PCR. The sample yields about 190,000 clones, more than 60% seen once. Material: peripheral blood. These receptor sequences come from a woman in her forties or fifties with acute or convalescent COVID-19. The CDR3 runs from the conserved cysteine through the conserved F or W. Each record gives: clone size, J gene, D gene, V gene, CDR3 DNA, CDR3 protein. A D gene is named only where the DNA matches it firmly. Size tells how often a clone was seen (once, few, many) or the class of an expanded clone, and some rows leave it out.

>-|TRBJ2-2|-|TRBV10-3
-
CAIRNGPPEGTPGSCFF
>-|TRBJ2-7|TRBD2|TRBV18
TGTGCCAGCTCACAGACTAGCGGGATGCCCTCCTACGAGCAGTACTTC
CASSQTSGMPSYEQYF
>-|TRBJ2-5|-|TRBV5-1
TGCGCCAGCAGCTTGGCGGGACATCATAGCGAGACCCAGTACTTC
CASSLAGHHSETQYF
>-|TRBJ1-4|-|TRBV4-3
TGCGCCAGCAGCCACGCTGGAGACAGCGCGCTATACGGGCGGGGATCGGGGGAAAAACTGTTTTTT
CASSHAGDSALYGRGSGEKLFF
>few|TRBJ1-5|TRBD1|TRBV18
TGTGCCAGCTCACCGAACAGGGGGTACGATCAGCCCCAGCATTTT
CASSPNRGYDQPQHF
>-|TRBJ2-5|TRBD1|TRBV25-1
TGTGCCAGCAGTGATACCGGGACAGCTGAAGAGACCCAGTACTTC
CASSDTGTAEETQYF
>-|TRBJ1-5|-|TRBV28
TGTGCCAGCAGTTTGGTTGGGGCAGCAGCCTGGCAGCCCCAGCATTTT
CASSLVGAAAWQPQHF
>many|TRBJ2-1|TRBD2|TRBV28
TGTGCCAGCAGTCTAACTAGCGGACCCTACAATGAGCAGTTCTTC
CASSLTSGPYNEQFF
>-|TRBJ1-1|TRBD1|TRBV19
TGTGCCAGTATGGGGGGGACAGGGGGCCTGAACACTGAAGCTTTCTTT
CASMGGTGGLNTEAFF
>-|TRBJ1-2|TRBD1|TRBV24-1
TGTGCCACCAGTGAACGTGGCAGGGGGCCAGGTGGCTACACCTTC
CATSERGRGPGGYTF
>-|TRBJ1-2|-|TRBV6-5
TGTGCCAGCATGAGGGCTAACTATGGCTACACCTTC
CASMRANYGYTF
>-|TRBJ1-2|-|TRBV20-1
TGCAGTGCTAGTCACCGGGATGGCTACACCTTC
CSASHRDGYTF
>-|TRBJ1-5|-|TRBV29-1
TGCAGCGTTGAAGGCGGTCAGGGCTTACCCCAGCATTTT
CSVEGGQGLPQHF
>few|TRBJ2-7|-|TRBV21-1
TGTGCCAGCAGCAAGGCCTTCCTAGGGCAGTACTTC
CASSKAFLGQYF
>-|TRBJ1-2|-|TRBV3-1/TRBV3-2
TGTGCCAGCAGCCAATATACTAACTATGGCTACACCTTC
CASSQYTNYGYTF
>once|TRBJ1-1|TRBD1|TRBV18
TGTGCCAGCTCACCTCGGGACAGGGTAACAACTGAAGCTTTCTTT
CASSPRDRVTTEAFF
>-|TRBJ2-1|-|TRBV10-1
TGCGCCAGCAGTGAGTCACGGGGGAACAATGAGCAGTTCTTC
CASSESRGNNEQFF
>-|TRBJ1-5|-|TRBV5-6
TGTGCCAGCAGCTTGAATGGACAGAGTAGCAATCAGCCCCAGCATTTT
CASSLNGQSSNQPQHF
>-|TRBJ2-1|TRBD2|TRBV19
TGTGCCAGTAGCAGCATGGTAAGGGCTAGCGGGGGCCTCTCCTACAATGAGCAGTTCTTC
CASSSMVRASGGLSYNEQFF
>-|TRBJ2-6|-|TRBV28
TGTGCCGTAGATAGGGGCTCTGGGGCCAACGTCCTGACTTTC
CAVDRGSGANVLTF
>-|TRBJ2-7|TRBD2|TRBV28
TGTGCCAGCAATGTAGCGGGGACGAGCTCCTACGAGCAGTACTTC
CASNVAGTSSYEQYF
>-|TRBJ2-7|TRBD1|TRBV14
TGTGCCAGCAGCCATCGTTTGGACAGGAGACCCTACGAGCAGTACTTC
CASSHRLDRRPYEQYF
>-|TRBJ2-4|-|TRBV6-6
TGTGCCAGCAGCCCGAAAAACATTCAGTACTTC
CASSPKNIQYF
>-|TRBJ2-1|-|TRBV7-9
TGTGCCAGCAGCTCCTTAGTACCCAGGAACAATGAGCCGTTCTTC
CASSSLVPRNNEPFF
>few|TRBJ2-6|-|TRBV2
TGTGCCAGCAGTGAAACTCGCGGGGGCCAATCGATCTCTGGGGCCAACGTCCTGACTTTC
CASSETRGGQSISGANVLTF
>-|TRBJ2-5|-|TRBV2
TGTGCCAGCAGTGATTCGCGCCTCCAAGAGACCCAGTACTTC
CASSDSRLQETQYF
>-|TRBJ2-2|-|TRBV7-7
TGTGCTAGCAGCTCGTCCAGGGCGCACACCGGGGAGCTGTTTTTT
CASSSSRAHTGELFF
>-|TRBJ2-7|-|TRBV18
TGTGCCAGCTCACCACCTAGCGGAGGGAGCGAGCAGTACTTC
CASSPPSGGSEQYF
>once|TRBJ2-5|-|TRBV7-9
TGTGCCAGCAGCTTGACAGGTTATGTGGAGACCCAGTACTTC
CASSLTGYVETQYF
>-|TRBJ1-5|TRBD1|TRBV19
TGTGCCAGTAGTACCTCAACAGGGGGAAAGTATAGCAATCAGCCCCAGCATTTT
CASSTSTGGKYSNQPQHF
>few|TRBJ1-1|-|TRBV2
TGTGCCAGCAGTCAACAGGGACACACTGAAGCTTTCTTT
CASSQQGHTEAFF
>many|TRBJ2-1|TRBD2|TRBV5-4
TGTGCCAGCAGACGACTAGCGGAGTCCTACAATGAGCAGTTCTTC
CASRRLAESYNEQFF
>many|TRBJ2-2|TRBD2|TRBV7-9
TGTGCCAGCAGCTTTGGGTCTAGCGGGGACGGGGAGCTGTTTTTT
CASSFGSSGDGELFF
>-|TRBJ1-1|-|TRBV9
TGTGCCAGCAGCGTCCTTGACACTAGGAACACTGAAGCTTTCTTT
CASSVLDTRNTEAFF
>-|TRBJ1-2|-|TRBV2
TGTGCCAGCCTTCGCCCGGGAGTCTTTGGCTACACCTTC
CASLRPGVFGYTF
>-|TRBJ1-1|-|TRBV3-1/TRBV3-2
TGTGCCAGCAGCCCTCGGGGTTTGAACACTGAAGCTTTCTTT
CASSPRGLNTEAFF
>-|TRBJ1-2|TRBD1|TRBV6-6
TGTGCCAGCTTCGCAGGGGGAGGTGGCTACACCTTC
CASFAGGGGYTF
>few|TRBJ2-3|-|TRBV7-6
TGTGCCAGCAGCGCCTATCTGAACACAGATACGCAGTATTTT
CASSAYLNTDTQYF
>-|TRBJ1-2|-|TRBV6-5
TGTGCCAGCAGTCAGGGGTTCTATGGCTACACCTTC
CASSQGFYGYTF
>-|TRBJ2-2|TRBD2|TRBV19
TGTGCCAGTAGTATAGTTTCAGCGGGAGCGGGCGGGGAGCTGTTTTTT
CASSIVSAGAGGELFF
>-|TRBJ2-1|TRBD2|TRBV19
TGTGCCAGTAGTATAGGACTAGCGGGAGATCTACGGTCCCTTCAGAACAATGAGCAGTTCTTC
CASSIGLAGDLRSLQNNEQFF
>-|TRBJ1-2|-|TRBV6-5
TGTGCCAGCAGTTACTCCGACGGGTGGGATGGCTACACCTTC
CASSYSDGWDGYTF
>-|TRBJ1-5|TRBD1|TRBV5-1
TGCGCCAGCAGCTTGGGCACAGGGGATCAGCCCCAGCATTTT
CASSLGTGDQPQHF
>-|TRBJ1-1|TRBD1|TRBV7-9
TGTGCCAGCAGCTCCCAAACGACAGGGCTGAACACTGAAGCTTTCTTT
CASSSQTTGLNTEAFF
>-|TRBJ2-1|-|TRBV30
TGTGCCTGGGGCCCCGCGCGGGGTTATTTCAATGAGCAGTTCTTC
CAWGPARGYFNEQFF